These T cell receptor beta chains were read from a single sample in a study of blood T cell repertoires in COVID-19. The method was immunoSEQ multiplex PCR; TCRdb's version includes in-frame clones alone and lacks a portion of them. The sample holds about 310,000 clones, around nine tenths seen once. The sample comprised peripheral blood. These receptor sequences come from a man between 70 and 80 years old with acute or convalescent COVID-19. Each CDR3 is given with its conserved first and last residue. A D gene is named only where the DNA matches it firmly. Clone size is shown for a subset of rows, as once, few, many or a class of expanded clone.

>-|11|TRBV6-2/TRBV6-3|TRBJ1-1|-
CASSFRTEAFF
TGTGCCAGCAGTTTTCGGACTGAAGCTTTCTTT
>-|14|TRBV30|TRBJ2-7|-
CAWSVRLASYEQYF
TGTGCCTGGAGTGTAAGGCTAGCCTCCTACGAGCAGTACTTC
>-|13|TRBV28|TRBJ2-7|TRBD2
CASSLGGDYEQYF
TGTGCCAGCAGTTTGGGAGGGGACTACGAGCAGTACTTC
>-|11|TRBV28|TRBJ2-1|TRBD1
CASKGANEQFF
TGTGCCAGCAAGGGGGCCAATGAGCAGTTCTTC
>once|14|TRBV19|TRBJ1-1|TRBD1
CASTQGPMNTEAFF
TGTGCCAGTACACAGGGGCCAATGAACACTGAAGCTTTCTTT
>-|13|TRBV7-9|TRBJ1-1|-
CASSLEEGTEAFF
TGTGCCAGCAGCCTAGAGGAGGGAACTGAAGCTTTCTTT
>once|17|TRBV7-6|TRBJ2-3|-
CASSSRGGAHVVDTQYF
TGTGCCAGCAGTTCAAGAGGGGGGGCGCATGTTGTAGATACGCAGTATTTT
>-|16|TRBV6-6|TRBJ1-6|TRBD1
CASSPGTGPYNSPLHF
TGTGCCAGCAGCCCGGGGACAGGGCCCTATAATTCACCCCTCCACTTT
>-|13|TRBV5-6|TRBJ1-4|-
CASSSHNNEKLFF
TGTGCCAGCAGCTCCCACAACAATGAAAAACTGTTTTTT
>-|14|TRBV7-2|TRBJ1-2|-
CASSLAFGEYGYTF
TGTGCCAGCAGCTTAGCATTCGGGGAATATGGCTACACCTTC
>once|12|TRBV2|TRBJ2-1|TRBD1
CASRAGTGGQFF
TGTGCCAGCAGGGCCGGGACAGGGGGGCAGTTCTTC
>-|15|TRBV7-8|TRBJ1-2|-
CASSLSRGIGYGYTF
TGTGCCAGCAGCTTAAGTCGGGGAATCGGCTATGGCTACACCTTC
>-|16|TRBV10-3|TRBJ2-1|-
CAISESAGTNYNEQFF
TGTGCCATCAGTGAGAGCGCGGGGACCAATTACAATGAGCAGTTCTTC
>-|14|TRBV6-5|TRBJ1-2|-
CASAVRGGADGYTF
TGTGCCAGCGCAGTGCGTGGGGGGGCGGATGGCTACACCTTC
>once|14|TRBV19|TRBJ2-1|-
CASRRDGSRYEQFF
TGTGCCAGTAGACGGGACGGGAGCAGGTATGAGCAGTTCTTC
>once|12|TRBV28|TRBJ1-2|-
CASSLLATGYTF
TGTGCCAGCAGTTTATTGGCAACTGGCTACACCTTC
>-|13|TRBV3-1/TRBV3-2|TRBJ2-2|-
CASQTRNTGELFF
TGTGCCAGTCAGACACGGAACACCGGGGAGCTGTTTTTT
>-|11|TRBV3-1/TRBV3-2|TRBJ2-7|-
CASPGKGEQYF
TGTGCCAGCCCAGGGAAGGGCGAGCAGTACTTC
>-|13|TRBV11-1|TRBJ1-2|-
CASSSEFRDGHTF
TGTGCCAGCAGCTCCGAGTTCAGGGATGGCCACACCTTC
>-|16|TRBV4-3|TRBJ1-1|TRBD1
CASSQGRTGIGTEAFF
TGCGCCAGCAGCCAAGGCCGGACAGGGATCGGCACTGAAGCTTTCTTT
>-|13|TRBV28|TRBJ1-1|-
CASSWTTNTEAFF
TGTGCCAGCAGTTGGACAACGAACACTGAAGCTTTCTTT
>-|17|TRBV19|TRBJ2-2|TRBD2
CASSIDLSGGNTGELFF
TGTGCCAGTAGTATAGATCTGAGCGGGGGGAACACCGGGGAGCTGTTTTTT
>-|13|TRBV5-4|TRBJ2-7|TRBD2
CASSLAGGNEQYF
TGTGCCAGCAGCTTGGCGGGAGGTAACGAGCAGTACTTC
>-|12|TRBV28|TRBJ2-3|-
CASSLGGGTQYF
TGTGCCAGCAGTTTAGGGGGAGGAACGCAGTATTTT
>-|14|TRBV28|TRBJ1-4|-
CASSLGHRNEKLFF
TGTGCCAGCAGTTTAGGGCACAGAAATGAAAAACTGTTTTTT
>-|15|TRBV19|TRBJ2-2|TRBD1
CASNTGEGSTGELFF
TGTGCCAGTAACACAGGGGAAGGGAGCACCGGGGAGCTGTTTTTT
>-|15|TRBV24-1|TRBJ2-2|-
CATSDTGLNTGELFF
TGTGCCACCAGTGACACAGGCCTGAACACCGGGGAGCTGTTTTTT
>-|15|TRBV19|TRBJ2-2|-
CATEGRETNTGELFF
TGTGCCACCGAGGGCCGGGAAACTAACACCGGGGAGCTGTTTTTT
>-|15|TRBV27|TRBJ2-1|TRBD1
CASSPDRVSYNEQFF
TGTGCCAGCAGCCCGGACAGGGTCTCCTACAATGAGCAGTTCTTC
>-|15|TRBV4-3|TRBJ2-3|TRBD2
CASSPERDLTDTQYF
TGCGCCAGCAGCCCCGAGCGGGATCTCACAGATACGCAGTATTTT
>-|13|TRBV5-6|TRBJ1-5|-
CASSLAGNQPQHF
TGTGCCAGCAGCTTGGCGGGCAATCAGCCCCAGCATTTT
>few|18|TRBV5-1|TRBJ2-6|-
CASSLAGVPLSGANVLTF
TGCGCCAGCAGCTTGGCCGGAGTGCCCCTCTCTGGGGCCAACGTCCTGACTTTC
>-|13|TRBV2|TRBJ1-3|-
CASSEGAGNTIYF
TGTGCCAGCAGCGAGGGGGCTGGAAACACCATATATTTT
>-|18|TRBV6-1|TRBJ2-5|TRBD2
CASSETSGGPPRQETQYF
TGTGCCAGCAGTGAAACTAGCGGGGGGCCCCCTCGGCAAGAGACCCAGTACTTC
>-|12|TRBV12-3/TRBV12-4|TRBJ2-1|-
CASSGTPREQFF
TGTGCCAGCAGCGGGACTCCCCGTGAGCAGTTCTTC
>-|16|TRBV7-9|TRBJ1-1|-
CASSQRRGELNTEAFF
TGTGCCAGCAGTCAAAGACGGGGGGAATTGAACACTGAAGCTTTCTTT
>once|15|TRBV3-1/TRBV3-2|TRBJ1-2|-
CASSQGAVQHYGYTF
TGTGCCAGCAGCCAAGGTGCTGTACAGCATTATGGCTACACCTTC
>-|15|TRBV5-1|TRBJ1-1|TRBD1
CASSATGGLNTEAFF
TGCGCCAGCAGCGCGACAGGGGGATTGAACACTGAAGCTTTCTTT
>-|14|TRBV3-1/TRBV3-2|TRBJ1-1|-
CASSQDGGRAEAFF
TGTGCCAGCAGCCAAGACGGGGGGCGGGCTGAAGCTTTCTTT
>-|14|TRBV5-4|TRBJ2-5|-
CASSPGQIQETQYF
TGTGCCAGCAGCCCCGGACAGATCCAAGAGACCCAGTACTTC
>few|13|TRBV5-1|TRBJ1-1|-
CASSTTGFTEAFF
TGCGCCAGCAGCACCACAGGTTTCACTGAAGCTTTCTTT
>-|14|TRBV6-5|TRBJ2-7|TRBD2
CASMTGGNVYEQYF
TGTGCCAGCATGACGGGGGGGAACGTCTACGAGCAGTACTTC
>-|14|TRBV9|TRBJ2-5|-
CASSGGGRSETQYF
TGTGCCAGCAGCGGAGGGGGAAGGAGCGAGACCCAGTACTTC
>-|15|TRBV28|TRBJ1-2|-
CASSFDRGFNYGYTF
TGTGCCAGCAGTTTCGATCGAGGTTTTAACTATGGCTACACCTTC
>-|13|TRBV28|TRBJ1-4|-
CASSFRAGEKLFF
TGTGCCAGCAGTTTCAGGGCTGGGGAAAAACTGTTTTTT
>-|15|TRBV7-3|TRBJ1-6|-
CASSLQGSYNSPLHF
TGTGCCAGCAGCTTACAGGGCTCCTATAATTCACCCCTCCACTTT
>once|16|TRBV27|TRBJ1-6|TRBD1
CASSSQQGASGSPLHF
TGTGCCAGCAGTTCGCAACAGGGGGCCTCGGGTTCACCCCTCCACTTT
>-|17|TRBV21-1|TRBJ1-1|-
CASSKWSALGRTTEAFF
TGTGCCAGCAGCAAATGGAGCGCCTTAGGGAGAACAACTGAAGCTTTCTTT
>-|13|TRBV4-1|TRBJ2-5|-
CASSQTGAETQYF
TGCGCCAGCAGCCAAACGGGAGCAGAGACCCAGTACTTC